The source of this T cell receptor beta chain is a study of cytomegalovirus exposure and HLA in healthy donors. Whole-study results and caveats: An analysis that was carried out later associated some 17,000 TCR beta sequences with HLA alleles at 0.05 false discovery rate. CMV serostatus was the only immune exposure information that was available. By a later analysis, the bulk of CMV-associated TCR beta chains appeared HLA-restricted.

Germline CDR1 LNHNV, CDR2 YYDKDF (reference sequence). CDR3 length: 13 residues. V was cut by 0 bases and J by 7 bases, with 7 bases left in between. Notes on this clone: Its antigen is currently unknown.

With 60 Vbeta and 13 Jbeta primers, the PCR was carried out. The assay was immunoSEQ multiplex PCR, and TCRdb's table has in-frame clones only and misses some. Here the sample spans some 150,000 clones, about 82% being singletons. The TCR was taken from a male donor in good health and CMV-seronegative. The J gene is TRBJ2-1, the V gene TRBV15, with no clear D. The material sequenced was PBMCs. The CDR3 is CATSRDRWNEQFF. In DNA, the CDR3 is TGTGCCACCAGCAGAGATAGATGGAATGAGCAGTTCTTC.